This T cell receptor (beta chain) was sequenced for a study of blood T cell repertoires in COVID-19. About the study: Samples of COVID-19 (acute and convalescent) were obtained from the United States, Italy and Spain. Nucleic acid was either cDNA or gDNA, and it came from T cells, B-cell-depleted T cells, or PBMCs.

As processed by the authors: For nucleated cells, counts were estimated from reference gene primer amplification. The method was immunoSEQ multiplex PCR; TCRdb's version includes in-frame clones alone and lacks a portion of them. V, J and clone size are taken as reported in that table, and D and trimming were inferred from the DNA itself. The sample gives tens of thousands of clones, roughly nine tenths of which show up once; about 22% is in the top ten. What was sequenced was peripheral blood. The receptor's source is a man aged 50-60 years with active COVID-19.

The CDR3 loop reads CASSNRETQYF. In DNA, the CDR3 is TGTGCCAGCAGCAACAGAGAGACCCAGTACTTC. The chain carries TRBV3-1 (or the pseudogene TRBV3-2) and TRBJ2-5; D ambiguous. Germline V CDR1 and CDR2: LGHDT, YNNKEL (reference sequence). CDR3 length: 11 amino acids. The ends were cut back, 5 bases at V and 4 bases at J, with 5 bases in the middle.